The 21 T cell receptor beta chains listed next were all sequenced from one sample in a study of blood T cell repertoires in COVID-19. The protocol was immunoSEQ multiplex PCR, while the TCRdb copy is restricted to in-frame clones and leaves out a portion. Here the sample spans about 110,000 clones, 80% to 90% being singletons. Sequenced: peripheral blood. These receptors were obtained from a woman aged 55 to 70 with acute or convalescent COVID-19.

The gene calls are TRBV7-3 and TRBJ2-2; D unclear. The CDR3 is made up of 15 amino acids. Germline loops: CDR1 SGHTA, CDR2 FQGTGA. The ends were cut back, 0 bases at V and 0 bases at J, with 5 bases in the middle. The CDR3 spells CASSLTTTNTGELFF. The CDR3 nucleotides are TGTGCCAGCAGCTTAACGACAACGAACACCGGGGAGCTGTTTTTT.

In its sample, this clone is medium-sized. Other DNA sequences in this sample translate to the same CDR3. This chain connects TRBV5-1 to TRBJ1-2, with 12 bases matching TRBD1. Losses at the gene ends were 0 bases for V and 8 bases for J; bases not matched to a gene: 2. Germline loops: CDR1 SGHRS, CDR2 YFSETQ. This CDR3 is built from 14 residues. Here the CDR3 reads CASSLGDRGHGYTF. CDR3 DNA: TGCGCCAGCAGCTTGGGGGACAGGGGGCACGGCTACACCTTC.

The V and J genes are TRBV15 and TRBJ2-5; tentative D call: TRBD2 (6 bases). This CDR3 region has 15 residues. V was clipped by 0 bases and J by 4 bases, with 12 bases between them. CDR1 and CDR2 from the germline V gene are LNHNV and YYDKDF (reference sequence). DNA for the CDR3: TGTGCCACCAGCAGAGATCCGGGGGTGCGAGAGACCCAGTACTTC. It yields the protein CATSRDPGVRETQYF.

The V call is TRBV7-9, the J call TRBJ2-7, with 11 bases lining up with TRBD1. The CDR3 is 14 residues long. CDR1 is SEHNR, CDR2 FQNEAQ, per germline (reference sequence). Trimming took 7 bases from V and 1 from J; bases not matched to a gene: 3. DNA for the CDR3: TGTGCCAGCACCCGGGACAGGGGGTCCTACGAGCAGTACTTC. It is translated as CASTRDRGSYEQYF.

V is TRBV4-3 and J is TRBJ1-2; D ambiguous. The germline V and J ends were trimmed by 1 base and 6 bases, with 15 bases remaining between them. The CDR3 runs 15 residues. Germline V lookup: CDR1 LGHNA, CDR2 YSLEER. This chain's CDR3 is CASSQVVGAGDGYTF. The CDR3 DNA is TGCGCCAGCAGCCAAGTCGTAGGCGCCGGGGATGGCTACACCTTC.

V usage is TRBV7-2 and J usage is TRBJ1-3; TRBD1 might be the D (6 bases). Germline assignment: CDR1 SGHTA and CDR2 FQGNSA. CDR3 length: 15 amino acids. V was trimmed by 4 bases and J by 0 bases, leaving 10 bases between them. CDR3 coding DNA: TGTGCCAGCAGCTCCACAGGGATCTCTGGAAACACCATATATTTT. It codes for CASSSTGISGNTIYF.

The gene calls are TRBV7-2 and TRBJ2-7; no reliable D call. Germline CDR1 SGHTA, CDR2 FQGNSA. CDR3 length: 14 residues. The V gene lost 5 bases and the J gene lost 3 bases, with 14 bases spanning the gap. CDR3 sequence: CASSPRLVSYEQYF. The CDR3 DNA reads TGTGCCAGCAGCCCCCGGTTGGTTAGCTACGAGCAGTACTTC.

The gene calls are TRBV19 and TRBJ2-7, with 8 nucleotides matching TRBD2. The V gene's germline CDR1 is LNHDA and CDR2 SQIVND (reference sequence). The V and J ends lost 9 bases and 3 bases, in that order; junction bases with no gene match: 7. This CDR3 has 13 residues. CDR3 loop: CASRGGLSYEQYF. The CDR3, as DNA: TGTGCCAGCCGGGGGGGGCTGAGCTACGAGCAGTACTTC.

This rearrangement joins TRBV6-5 to TRBJ1-1, with TRBD1 as a possible D gene (5 bases). The CDR3 length is 12 residues. Germline CDR1 and CDR2: MNHEY and SVGAGI. V lost 6 bases to trimming and J lost 7 bases, with 12 bases between them. This CDR3 is CASSRVGGEAFF. CDR3 DNA: TGTGCCAGCAGCAGGGTCGGGGGTGAAGCTTTCTTT.

The rearrangement joins TRBV2 to TRBJ2-5; 8 nucleotides match TRBD2. Germline CDR1 reads SNHLY; CDR2 reads FYNNEI. The CDR3 length is 15 residues. Germline trimming cut 5 bases from V and 4 bases from J; bases unmatched to any gene: 9. The CDR3 coding sequence is TGTGCCAGCAGTTTTCCCGGGACTAGAGGAGAGACCCAGTACTTC. Translating gives CASSFPGTRGETQYF.

This clone was seen more than once but under ten times. The chain links TRBV6-2 or TRBV6-3 to TRBJ2-7; D not resolved. Germline V gene data show CDR1 as MNHEY and CDR2 as SVGEGT. The V and J ends lost 2 bases and 3 bases respectively, with 5 bases between them. The CDR3 contains 12 residues. In DNA form, the CDR3 reads TGTGCCAGCAGTTACATCCGCTACGAGCAGTACTTC. Its protein is CASSYIRYEQYF.

This clone has only a few counts. At the DNA level, this CDR3 is encoded by other sequences in the same sample as well. As DNA, the CDR3 is TGCGCCAGCAGCCAAGGGGCCGTGAACACTGAAGCTTTCTTT. Encoded protein: CASSQGAVNTEAFF. This sequence joins TRBV4-3 and TRBJ1-1; D uncertain. Trimming cost V 1 base and J 0 bases, with 6 bases left between them. This CDR3 region has 14 residues. Germline CDR1 LGHNA, CDR2 YSLEER.

The CDR3 sequence: CASSTLMTGNYGYTF. For the CDR3, the DNA is TGTGCCAGTAGTACACTTATGACAGGCAACTATGGCTACACCTTC. The V call is TRBV19, the J call TRBJ1-2; tentatively, D is TRBD1 (6 bases). This CDR3 has 15 amino acids. From germline, CDR1 is LNHDA and CDR2 SQIVND (reference sequence). Trimming shortened V by 4 bases and J by 2 bases, and 14 bases separated the two germline ends. Full variable domain (remainder filled in from reference TRBV19 and TRBJ1-2): DGGITQSPKYLFRKEGQNVTLSCEQNLNHDAMYWYRQDPGQGLRLIYYSQIVNDFQKGDIAEGYSVSREKKESFPLTVTSAQKNPTAFYLCASSTLMTGNYGYTFGSGTRLTVV.

The chain couples TRBV15 to TRBJ2-7; D unresolved. CDR1 and CDR2 (germline): LNHNV, YYDKDF (reference sequence). V lost 0 bases and J 0 bases, leaving 6 bases between the germline ends. This CDR3 spans 14 amino acids. CDR3 in amino acids: CATSRDVSSYEQYF. CDR3 bases: TGTGCCACCAGCAGAGATGTCAGCTCCTACGAGCAGTACTTC.

This sequence joins TRBV19 and TRBJ2-1, with D possibly being TRBD1 (6 bases). V lost 2 bases and J 7 bases, leaving 12 bases between the germline ends. This CDR3 has 14 amino acids. Germline V gene data show CDR1 as LNHDA and CDR2 as SQIVND (reference sequence). The CDR3: CASSIIAGENEQFF. The CDR3 DNA sequence: TGTGCCAGTAGTATAATCGCAGGGGAGAATGAGCAGTTCTTC.

The gene calls are TRBV11-2 and TRBJ2-7, with 7 bases aligning to TRBD2. V gave up 5 bases and J gave up 0 bases; unmatched junction bases: 10. CDR3 length: 16 amino acids. Germline V gives CDR1 SGHAT, CDR2 FQNNGV. CDR3 amino acids: CASSLDAGESSYEQYF. For the CDR3, the DNA is TGTGCCAGCAGCCTCGACGCGGGGGAGAGCTCCTACGAGCAGTACTTC.

The genes are TRBV19 and TRBJ2-7; 8 positions agree with TRBD2. Germline lookup yields CDR1 LNHDA and CDR2 SQIVND (reference sequence). Trimming at V came to 2 bases and at J to 3 bases, leaving 3 bases not matched to a gene. The CDR3 covers 14 residues. The CDR3 DNA is TGTGCCAGTAGTATAAGCGGGGGCCTCTACGAGCAGTACTTC. Amino acid sequence: CASSISGGLYEQYF. Based on the CDR3 plus reference TRBV19 and TRBJ2-7, the full variable domain is DGGITQSPKYLFRKEGQNVTLSCEQNLNHDAMYWYRQDPGQGLRLIYYSQIVNDFQKGDIAEGYSVSREKKESFPLTVTSAQKNPTAFYLCASSISGGLYEQYFGPGTRLTVT.

This clone was observed a handful of times. The chain joins TRBV4-2 to TRBJ2-7; tentative D call: TRBD2 (7 bases). Germline V gene lookup returns CDR1 LGHNA and CDR2 YNFKEQ. V was shortened by 1 base and J by 6 bases, with 16 bases between the two germline ends. The CDR3 has 15 residues. The CDR3 region is CASSQGGGRTGEQYF. CDR3 in DNA: TGTGCCAGCAGCCAAGGGGGGGGCAGGACGGGCGAGCAGTACTTC.

The chain combines TRBV30 with TRBJ2-7; no definite D call. The V end lost 8 bases, the J end lost 2 bases, and 13 bases lay between the germline ends. This CDR3 contains 12 residues. Per the germline V gene, CDR1 is GTSNPN and CDR2 is SVGIG (reference sequence). Here the CDR3 reads CAPQAGTYEQYF. CDR3 in DNA: TGTGCCCCCCAGGCAGGAACCTACGAGCAGTACTTC.

J is TRBJ2-7 and V is TRBV4-2; D is undetermined. The CDR3 is 15 amino acids. V was shortened by 0 bases and J by 2 bases, with 11 bases between the two germline ends. From germline, CDR1 is LGHNA and CDR2 YNFKEQ. The CDR3 region has the DNA TGTGCCAGCAGCCAAGATGGAGCTTCCCCCTACGAGCAGTACTTC. Encoded protein: CASSQDGASPYEQYF.

The genes are TRBV4-2 and TRBJ1-5; 9 bases are a match to TRBD1. Germline values: CDR1 LGHNA, CDR2 YNFKEQ. The CDR3 is 15 amino acids. With V trimmed by 1 base and J by 9 bases, 7 bases remained unmatched. The CDR3 region has the DNA TGTGCCAGCAGCCAAGGGACAGGGGCAGTTTGGCCCCAGCATTTT. It encodes CASSQGTGAVWPQHF.